A selection of T cell receptor beta chains follows, all from one sample in a study of control samples from healthy donors and cancer patients. Using immunoSEQ multiplex PCR, the repertoire was profiled, and TCRdb retains in-frame clones only, with some absent. The sample shows some 51,000 clones, roughly 87% of them seen only once. Sample: blood. The receptors originated from a man over 45 in good health. The CDR3 runs from the conserved cysteine through the conserved F or W. Each record gives: CDR3 DNA, CDR3 protein, V gene, J gene, D gene, clone size. The D gene is left open where the match is weak. Not every row has a clone size; where given, it reads once, few, many or a size class.

cdr3_nt: TGTGCCATCAGTTCGGGGACAGCTAATATCTATGGCTACACCTTC; cdr3_aa: CAISSGTANIYGYTF; v_call: TRBV10-3; j_call: TRBJ1-2; d_call: TRBD1; clone_size: .
cdr3_nt: TGTGCCACCAGTGATCCAGGGACAGGTATTGATCCCCACGTGAGTGAGCAGTTCTTC; cdr3_aa: CATSDPGTGIDPHVSEQFF; v_call: TRBV24-1; j_call: TRBJ2-1; d_call: TRBD1; clone_size: .
cdr3_nt: TGTGCCAGCAGCTTACTGGGACTAGCGCCTTACAATGAGCAGTTCTTC; cdr3_aa: CASSLLGLAPYNEQFF; v_call: TRBV5-4; j_call: TRBJ2-1; d_call: TRBD2; clone_size: .
cdr3_nt: TGTGCCAGCAGTCCCGGGACTATCGCCTACGAGCAGTACTTC; cdr3_aa: CASSPGTIAYEQYF; v_call: TRBV27; j_call: TRBJ2-7; d_call: TRBD2; clone_size: .
cdr3_nt: TGTGCCAGCAGCTTGGGCTCCGCGGGAGAGGAGGATACGCAGTATTTT; cdr3_aa: CASSLGSAGEEDTQYF; v_call: TRBV5-6; j_call: TRBJ2-3; d_call: TRBD2; clone_size: .
cdr3_nt: TGTGCCAGCAGCTCCCTCAGGAACACTGAAGCTTTCTTT; cdr3_aa: CASSSLRNTEAFF; v_call: TRBV14; j_call: TRBJ1-1; d_call: .; clone_size: .
cdr3_nt: TGTGCCAGCAGCCCCGGGGGCGGGCGGGAGCAGTTCTTC; cdr3_aa: CASSPGGGREQFF; v_call: TRBV7-3; j_call: TRBJ2-1; d_call: .; clone_size: .
cdr3_nt: TGTGCCAGCAGTCCCAACTACGAGCAGTACTTC; cdr3_aa: CASSPNYEQYF; v_call: TRBV6-5; j_call: TRBJ2-7; d_call: .; clone_size: .
cdr3_nt: TGTGCCAGTAGTTTTGACTTGCAGCCCATTCCCCAGCATTTT; cdr3_aa: CASSFDLQPIPQHF; v_call: TRBV19; j_call: TRBJ1-5; d_call: .; clone_size: few
cdr3_nt: TGTGCCAGTATAGGGGGCGGGGGCGTGGATCAGCCCCAGCATTTT; cdr3_aa: CASIGGGGVDQPQHF; v_call: TRBV19; j_call: TRBJ1-5; d_call: TRBD1; clone_size: once
cdr3_nt: TGTGCCAGCAGTTTATCCCCTATCGGGACAGGGGGCGGCTATGGCTACACCTTC; cdr3_aa: CASSLSPIGTGGGYGYTF; v_call: TRBV28; j_call: TRBJ1-2; d_call: TRBD1; clone_size: .
cdr3_nt: TGTGCCAGCAGGCCGGGGGCTGGGGCCAACGTCCTGACTTTC; cdr3_aa: CASRPGAGANVLTF; v_call: TRBV6-4; j_call: TRBJ2-6; d_call: .; clone_size: .
cdr3_nt: TGTGCCAGCAGTTCCGGGACAGTCCCCTCTGGGGCCAACGTCCTGACTTTC; cdr3_aa: CASSSGTVPSGANVLTF; v_call: TRBV28; j_call: TRBJ2-6; d_call: TRBD1; clone_size: once
cdr3_nt: TGTGCCAGCAATCAGGCTAGCGGTATCAACGAGCAGTACTTC; cdr3_aa: CASNQASGINEQYF; v_call: TRBV2; j_call: TRBJ2-7; d_call: TRBD2; clone_size: once
cdr3_nt: TGTGCCAGCAGCTTAGTAGGGGCTAGTGAAATAGTGGGGGAGCTGTTTTTT; cdr3_aa: CASSLVGASEIVGELFF; v_call: TRBV7-8; j_call: TRBJ2-2; d_call: .; clone_size: .
cdr3_nt: TGTGCCAGCAGAGAGGACCAAGAGACCCAGTACTTC; cdr3_aa: CASREDQETQYF; v_call: TRBV7-8; j_call: TRBJ2-5; d_call: .; clone_size: .
cdr3_nt: TGCGCCAGCAGCTTAATGCCCCTTGGGCAGCGAAACTCCTACGAGCAGTACTTC; cdr3_aa: CASSLMPLGQRNSYEQYF; v_call: TRBV5-1; j_call: TRBJ2-7; d_call: .; clone_size: .